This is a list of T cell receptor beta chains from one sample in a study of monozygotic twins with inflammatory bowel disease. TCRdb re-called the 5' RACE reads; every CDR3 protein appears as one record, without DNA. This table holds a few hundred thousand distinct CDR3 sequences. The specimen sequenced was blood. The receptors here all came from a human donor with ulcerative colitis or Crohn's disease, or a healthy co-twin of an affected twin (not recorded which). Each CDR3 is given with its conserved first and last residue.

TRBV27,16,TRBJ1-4,CASSPQGDRTVEKLFF
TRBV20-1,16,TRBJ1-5,CSASPSGRLSNQPQHF
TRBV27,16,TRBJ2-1,CASSAMTSGGPHEQFF
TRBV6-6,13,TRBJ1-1,CASNLEGGEGAFF
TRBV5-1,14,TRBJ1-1,CASSWPGTNTEAFF
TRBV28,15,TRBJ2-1,CASSSTRGRNVEQFF
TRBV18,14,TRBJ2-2,CASSPDLNTGELFF
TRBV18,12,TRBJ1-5,CASSPGSGAQHF
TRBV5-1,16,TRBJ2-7,CASSLASASGAHEQYF
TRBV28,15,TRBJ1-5,CASSKRTGNNQPQHF
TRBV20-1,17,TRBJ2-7,CSATTSGTSGSSYEQYF
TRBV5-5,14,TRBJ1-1,CASSLGHGITEAFF
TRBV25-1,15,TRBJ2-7,CASSEALAGVYEQYF
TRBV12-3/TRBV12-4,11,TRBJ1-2,CASSQHHGYTF
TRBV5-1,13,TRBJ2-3,CASSSLLMDTQYF
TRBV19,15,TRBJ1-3,CASRTSGTSGNTIYF
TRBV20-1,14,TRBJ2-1,CSALPGLAGGEQFF
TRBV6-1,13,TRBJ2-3,CASPQGERDTQYF
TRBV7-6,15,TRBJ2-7,CASSGGIRGAYEQYF
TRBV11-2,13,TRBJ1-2,CASSFTGVYGYTF
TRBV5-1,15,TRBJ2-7,CASSLVREERYEQYF
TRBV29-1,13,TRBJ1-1,CSARDSSNTEAFF
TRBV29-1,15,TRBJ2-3,CSGAASGRGADTQYF
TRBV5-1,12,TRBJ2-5,CASKDAEETQYF
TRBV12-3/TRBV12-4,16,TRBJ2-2,CASSFPQGANTGELFF
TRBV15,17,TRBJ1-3,CATSRGEVRLSGNTIYF
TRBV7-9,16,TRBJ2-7,CASSSAGQSPPYEQYF
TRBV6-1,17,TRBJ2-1,CASSEYGSGRSYNEQFF
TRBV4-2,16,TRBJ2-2,CASTREGQTNTGELFF
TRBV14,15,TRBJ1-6,CASSQDRQYNSPLHF
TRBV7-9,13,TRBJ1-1,CASSSGAGTEAFF
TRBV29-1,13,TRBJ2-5,CSVTIGGAGTQYF
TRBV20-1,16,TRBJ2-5,CSAPGRTSGFQETQYF
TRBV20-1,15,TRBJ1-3,CSARDTGASGNTIYF
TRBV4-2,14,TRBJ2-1,CASSQESSLREQFF
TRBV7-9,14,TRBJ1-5,CASSSGGSNQPQHF
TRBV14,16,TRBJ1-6,CASSQVAGRDLGALHF
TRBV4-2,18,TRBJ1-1,CASSQDRARGGMNTEAFF
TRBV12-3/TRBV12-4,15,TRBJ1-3,CASTPQQGSGNTIYF
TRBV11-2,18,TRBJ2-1,CASSLGAGGRNSYNEQFF
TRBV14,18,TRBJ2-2,CASSQVLGGTAYTGELFF
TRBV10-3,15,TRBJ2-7,CAISESGLASYEQYF
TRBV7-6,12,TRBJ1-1,CASSLLGGGAFF
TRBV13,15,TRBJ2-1,CASRETSGGAYEQFF
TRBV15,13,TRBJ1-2,CATSITGSYGYTF
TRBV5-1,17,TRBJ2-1,CASSPWTSGGARNEQFF
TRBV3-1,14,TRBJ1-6,CASSRDSLNSPLHF